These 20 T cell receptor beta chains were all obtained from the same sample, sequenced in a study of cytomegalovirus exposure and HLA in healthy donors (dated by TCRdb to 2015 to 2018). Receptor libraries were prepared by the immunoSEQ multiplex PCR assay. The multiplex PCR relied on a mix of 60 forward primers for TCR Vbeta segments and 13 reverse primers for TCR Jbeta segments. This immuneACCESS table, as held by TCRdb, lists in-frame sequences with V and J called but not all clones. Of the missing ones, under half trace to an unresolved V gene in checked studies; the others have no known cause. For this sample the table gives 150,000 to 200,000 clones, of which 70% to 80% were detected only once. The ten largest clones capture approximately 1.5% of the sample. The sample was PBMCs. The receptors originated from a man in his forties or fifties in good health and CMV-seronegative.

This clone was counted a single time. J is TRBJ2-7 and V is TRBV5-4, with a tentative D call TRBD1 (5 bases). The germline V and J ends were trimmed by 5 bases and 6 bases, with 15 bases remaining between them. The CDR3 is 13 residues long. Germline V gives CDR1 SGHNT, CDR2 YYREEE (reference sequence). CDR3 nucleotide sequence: TGTGCCAGCAGTTCAGACAGCCGGAGCGAGCAGTACTTC. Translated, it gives CASSSDSRSEQYF.

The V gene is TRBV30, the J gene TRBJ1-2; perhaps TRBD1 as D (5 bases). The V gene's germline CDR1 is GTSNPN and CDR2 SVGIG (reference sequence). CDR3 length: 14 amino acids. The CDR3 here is CGIWAEWGGSGYTF. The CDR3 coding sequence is TGTGGGATATGGGCCGAATGGGGGGGGTCCGGCTACACCTTC.

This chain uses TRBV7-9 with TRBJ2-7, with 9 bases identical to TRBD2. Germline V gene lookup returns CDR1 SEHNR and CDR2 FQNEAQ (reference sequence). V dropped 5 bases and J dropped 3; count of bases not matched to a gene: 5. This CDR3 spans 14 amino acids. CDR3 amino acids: CASSQLAGNYEQYV. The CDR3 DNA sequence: TGTGCCAGCAGCCAACTAGCGGGTAACTACGAGCAGTACGTC.

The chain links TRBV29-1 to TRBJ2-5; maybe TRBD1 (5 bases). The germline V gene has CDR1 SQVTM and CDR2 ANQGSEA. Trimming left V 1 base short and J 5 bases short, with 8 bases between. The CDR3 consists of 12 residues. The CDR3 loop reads CSVEAGYETQYF. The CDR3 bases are TGCAGCGTTGAAGCAGGGTACGAGACCCAGTACTTC.

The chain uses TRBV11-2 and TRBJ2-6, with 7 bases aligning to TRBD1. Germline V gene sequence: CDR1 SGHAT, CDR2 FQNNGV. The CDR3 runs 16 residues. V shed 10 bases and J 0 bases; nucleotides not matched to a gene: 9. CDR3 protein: CATARTGLSGANVLTF. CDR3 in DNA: TGTGCCACCGCGAGGACAGGCCTCTCTGGGGCCAACGTCCTGACTTTC.

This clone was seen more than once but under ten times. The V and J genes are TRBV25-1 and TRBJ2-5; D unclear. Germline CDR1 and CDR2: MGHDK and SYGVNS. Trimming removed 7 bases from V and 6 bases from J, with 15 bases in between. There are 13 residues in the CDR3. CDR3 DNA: TGTGCCAGCACTACAAACTATCCGCAGACCCAGTACTTC. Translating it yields CASTTNYPQTQYF.

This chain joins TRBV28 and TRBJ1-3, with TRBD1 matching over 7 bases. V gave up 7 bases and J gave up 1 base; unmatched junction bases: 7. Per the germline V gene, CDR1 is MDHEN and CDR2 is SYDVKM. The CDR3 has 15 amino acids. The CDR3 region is CASTGRQGSGNTIYF. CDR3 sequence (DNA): TGTGCCAGCACGGGCCGACAGGGTTCTGGAAACACCATATATTTT.

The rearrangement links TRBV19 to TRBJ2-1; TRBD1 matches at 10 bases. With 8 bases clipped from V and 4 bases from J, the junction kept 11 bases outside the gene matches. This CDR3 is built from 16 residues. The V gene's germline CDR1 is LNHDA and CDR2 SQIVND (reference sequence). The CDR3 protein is CASGTTGGLGYNEQFF. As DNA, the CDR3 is TGTGCCAGTGGGACGACAGGGGGCTTGGGATACAATGAGCAGTTCTTC.

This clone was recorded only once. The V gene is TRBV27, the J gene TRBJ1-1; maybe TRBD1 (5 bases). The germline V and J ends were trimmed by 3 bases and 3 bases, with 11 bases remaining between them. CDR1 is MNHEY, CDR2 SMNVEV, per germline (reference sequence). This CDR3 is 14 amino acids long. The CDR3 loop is CASSLLGGHTEAFF. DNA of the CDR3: TGTGCCAGCAGTTTGTTGGGGGGACACACTGAAGCTTTCTTT.

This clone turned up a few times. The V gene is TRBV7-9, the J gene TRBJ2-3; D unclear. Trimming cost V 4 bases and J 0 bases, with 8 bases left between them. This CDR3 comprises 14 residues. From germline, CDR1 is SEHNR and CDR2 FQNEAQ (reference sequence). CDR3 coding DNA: TGTGCCAGCAGCTCCCCAGGAAGCACAGATACGCAGTATTTT. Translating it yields CASSSPGSTDTQYF.

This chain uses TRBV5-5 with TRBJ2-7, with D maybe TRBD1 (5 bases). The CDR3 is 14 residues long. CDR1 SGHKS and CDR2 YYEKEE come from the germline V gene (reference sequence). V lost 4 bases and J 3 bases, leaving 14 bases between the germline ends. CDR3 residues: CASSLGPIGYEQYF. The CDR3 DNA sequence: TGTGCCAGCAGCCTGGGGCCGATTGGCTACGAGCAGTACTTC. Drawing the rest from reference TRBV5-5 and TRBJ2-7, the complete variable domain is DAGVTQSPTHLIKTRGQQVTLRCSPISGHKSVSWYQQVLGQGPQFIFQYYEKEERGRGNFPDRFSARQFPNYSSELNVNALLLGDSALYLCASSLGPIGYEQYFGPGTRLTVT.

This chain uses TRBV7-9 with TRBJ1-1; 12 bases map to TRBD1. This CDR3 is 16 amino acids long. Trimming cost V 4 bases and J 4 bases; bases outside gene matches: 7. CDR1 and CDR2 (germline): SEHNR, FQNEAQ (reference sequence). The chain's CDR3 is CASSWGTGGVPTEAFF. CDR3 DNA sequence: TGTGCCAGCAGCTGGGGGACAGGGGGCGTTCCCACTGAAGCTTTCTTT.

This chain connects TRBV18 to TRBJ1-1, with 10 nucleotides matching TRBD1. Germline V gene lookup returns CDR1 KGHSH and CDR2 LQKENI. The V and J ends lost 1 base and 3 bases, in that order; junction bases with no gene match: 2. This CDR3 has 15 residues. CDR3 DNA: TGTGCCAGCTCACCACGCGGGACAGGGGACACTGAAGCTTTCTTT. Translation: CASSPRGTGDTEAFF. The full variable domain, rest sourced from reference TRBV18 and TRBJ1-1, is NAGVMQNPRHLVRRRGQEARLRCSPMKGHSHVYWYRQLPEEGLKFMVYLQKENIIDESGMPKERFSAEFPKEGPSILRIQQVVRGDSAAYFCASSPRGTGDTEAFFGQGTRLTVV.

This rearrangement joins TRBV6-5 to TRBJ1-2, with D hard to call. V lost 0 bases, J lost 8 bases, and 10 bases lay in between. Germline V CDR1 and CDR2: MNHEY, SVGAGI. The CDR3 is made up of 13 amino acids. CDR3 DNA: TGTGCCAGCAGTTACTCCAGGAGGGTCGGCTACACCTTC. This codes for CASSYSRRVGYTF.

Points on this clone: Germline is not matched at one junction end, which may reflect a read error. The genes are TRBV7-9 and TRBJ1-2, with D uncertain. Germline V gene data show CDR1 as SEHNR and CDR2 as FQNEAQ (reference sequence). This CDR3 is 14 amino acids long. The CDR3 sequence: CSSSLETERSGYTF. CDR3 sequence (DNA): TGTTCCAGCAGCTTAGAAACCGAAAGGAGCGGCTACACCTTC.

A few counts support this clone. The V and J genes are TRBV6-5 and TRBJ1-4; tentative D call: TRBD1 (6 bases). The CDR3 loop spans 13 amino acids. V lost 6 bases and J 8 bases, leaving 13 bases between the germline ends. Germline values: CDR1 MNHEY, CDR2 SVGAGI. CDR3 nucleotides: TGTGCCAGCAGGGGGGCGTCGATGGAAAAACTGTTTTTT. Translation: CASRGASMEKLFF.

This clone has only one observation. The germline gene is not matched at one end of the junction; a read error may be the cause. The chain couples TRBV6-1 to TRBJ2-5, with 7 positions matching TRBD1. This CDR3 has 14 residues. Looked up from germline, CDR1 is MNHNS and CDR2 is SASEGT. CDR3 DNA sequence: TGTGCCAGCAGAGAAGGGGGCCCGGGAGAGACCCAGTACTTC. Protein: CASREGGPGETQYF.

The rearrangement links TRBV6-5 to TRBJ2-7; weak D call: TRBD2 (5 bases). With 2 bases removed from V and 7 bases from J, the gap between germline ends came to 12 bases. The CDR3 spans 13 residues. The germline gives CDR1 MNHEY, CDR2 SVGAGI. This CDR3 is CASSYGIGSEQYF. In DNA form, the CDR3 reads TGTGCCAGCAGTTACGGGATAGGGAGTGAGCAGTACTTC.

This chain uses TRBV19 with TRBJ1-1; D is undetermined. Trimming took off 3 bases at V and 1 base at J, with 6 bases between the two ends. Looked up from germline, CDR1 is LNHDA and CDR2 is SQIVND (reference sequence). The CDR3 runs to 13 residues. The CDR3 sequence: CASSIIWNTEAFF. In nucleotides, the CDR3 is TGTGCCAGTAGTATTATCTGGAACACTGAAGCTTTCTTT.

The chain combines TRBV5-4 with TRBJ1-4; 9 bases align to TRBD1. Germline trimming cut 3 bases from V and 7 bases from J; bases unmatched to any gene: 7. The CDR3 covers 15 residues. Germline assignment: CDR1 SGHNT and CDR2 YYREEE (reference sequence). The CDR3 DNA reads TGTGCCAGCAGCTCGGGGACAGGGAAGGGTGAAAAACTGTTTTTT. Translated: CASSSGTGKGEKLFF.